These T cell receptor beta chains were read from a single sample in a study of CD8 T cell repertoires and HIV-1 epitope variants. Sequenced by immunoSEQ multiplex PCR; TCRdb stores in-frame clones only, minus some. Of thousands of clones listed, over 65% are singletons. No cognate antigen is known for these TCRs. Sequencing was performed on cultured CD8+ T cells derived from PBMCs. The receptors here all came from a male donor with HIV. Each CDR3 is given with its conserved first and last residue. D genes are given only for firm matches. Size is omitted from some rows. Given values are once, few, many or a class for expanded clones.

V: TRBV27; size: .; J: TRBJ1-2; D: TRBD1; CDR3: CASSFGDRGRAYTF; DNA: TGTGCCAGCAGTTTTGGGGACAGGGGGCGAGCCTACACCTTC
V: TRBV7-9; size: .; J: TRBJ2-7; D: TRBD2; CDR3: CASSLGGLGQDEQYF; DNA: TGTGCCAGCAGCTTAGGGGGACTAGGGCAGGACGAGCAGTACTTC
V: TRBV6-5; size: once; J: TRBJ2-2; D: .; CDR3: CASSYQGRTGELFF; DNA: TGTGCCAGCAGTTATCAGGGGCGCACCGGGGAGCTGTTTTTT
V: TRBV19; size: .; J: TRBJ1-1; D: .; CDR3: CASSRRQLDTEAFF; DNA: TGTGCCAGTAGTAGGCGACAGTTAGACACTGAAGCTTTCTTT
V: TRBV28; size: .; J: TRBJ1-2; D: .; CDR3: CASSLGIWAFF; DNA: TGTGCCAGCAGTTTGGGGATCTGGGCGTTCTTC
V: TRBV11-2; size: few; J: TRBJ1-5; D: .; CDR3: CASSRDQEGQPQHF; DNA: TGTGCCAGCAGCAGGGACCAGGAGGGTCAGCCCCAGCATTTT
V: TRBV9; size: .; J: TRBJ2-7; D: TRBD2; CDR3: CASSAAPGGQHEQYF; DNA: TGTGCCAGCAGCGCTGCCCCGGGAGGGCAACACGAGCAGTACTTC
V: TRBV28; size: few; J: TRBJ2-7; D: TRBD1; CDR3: CASSQSRDRRTYEQYF; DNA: TGTGCCAGCAGCCAATCCCGGGACAGGCGTACCTACGAGCAGTACTTC
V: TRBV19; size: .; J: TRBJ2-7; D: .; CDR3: CASSIGGLMDEQYF; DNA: TGTGCCAGTAGTATTGGGGGACTCATGGACGAGCAGTACTTC
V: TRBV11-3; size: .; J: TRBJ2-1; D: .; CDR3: CASSLGGSYLDEQFF; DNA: TGTGCCAGCAGCTTAGGAGGGAGCTACCTCGATGAGCAGTTCTTC
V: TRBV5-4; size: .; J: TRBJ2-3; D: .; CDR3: CASSHDPGQYF; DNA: TGTGCCAGCAGCCATGACCCGGGGCAGTATTTT
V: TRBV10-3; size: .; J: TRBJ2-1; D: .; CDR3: CAISDREGSSYNEQFF; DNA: TGTGCCATCAGTGATCGCGAGGGGAGCTCCTACAATGAGCAGTTCTTC
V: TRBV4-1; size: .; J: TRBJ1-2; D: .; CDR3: CASSQEGGGGLNYGYTF; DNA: TGCGCCAGCAGCCAAGAAGGAGGCGGGGGATTGAATTATGGCTACACCTTC
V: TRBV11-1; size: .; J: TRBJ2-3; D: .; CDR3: CASSLVPSLTGDTQYF; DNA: TGTGCCAGCAGCTTAGTCCCTAGCCTAACTGGGGATACGCAGTATTTT
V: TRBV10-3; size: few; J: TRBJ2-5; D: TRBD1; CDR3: CAISDPGQGAGETQYF; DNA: TGTGCCATCAGTGACCCCGGACAGGGGGCCGGGGAGACCCAGTACTTC
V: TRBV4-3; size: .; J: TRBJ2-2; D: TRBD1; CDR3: CASSGTGVTGELFF; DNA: TGCGCCAGCTCCGGGACAGGGGTTACCGGGGAGCTGTTTTTT
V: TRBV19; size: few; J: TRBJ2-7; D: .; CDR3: CASSMGYEQYF; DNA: TGTGCCAGTAGTATGGGTTACGAGCAGTACTTC
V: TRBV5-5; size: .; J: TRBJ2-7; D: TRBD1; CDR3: CASSLGDSDSYEQYF; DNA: TGTGCCAGCAGCTTGGGGGACAGTGACTCCTACGAGCAGTACTTC
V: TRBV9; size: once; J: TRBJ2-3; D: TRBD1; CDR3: CARLYWTGSPGDTQYF; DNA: TGTGCCAGGCTGTATTGGACAGGCTCCCCGGGAGATACGCAGTATTTT
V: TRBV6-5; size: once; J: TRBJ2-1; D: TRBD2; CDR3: CASSTRDYAFGEQFF; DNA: TGTGCCAGCAGTACCCGGGACTACGCCTTTGGGGAGCAGTTCTTC
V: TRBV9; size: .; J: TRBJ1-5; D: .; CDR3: CASSPWGAVNQPQHF; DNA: TGTGCCAGCAGCCCCTGGGGGGCCGTCAATCAGCCCCAGCATTTT
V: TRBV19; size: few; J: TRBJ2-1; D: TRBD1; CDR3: CASSSRDRDGLNNEQFF; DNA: TGTGCCAGTAGTTCCCGGGACAGGGACGGACTAAACAATGAGCAGTTCTTC
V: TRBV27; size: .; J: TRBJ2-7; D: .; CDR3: CASSLRALYEQYF; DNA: TGTGCCAGCAGTTTACGGGCCCTCTACGAGCAGTACTTC
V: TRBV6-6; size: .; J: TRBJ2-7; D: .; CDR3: CASSLAYSYEQYF; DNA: TGTGCCAGCAGCCTCGCTTATTCCTACGAGCAGTACTTC
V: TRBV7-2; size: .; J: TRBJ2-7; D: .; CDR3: CASSLISDEQYF; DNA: TGTGCCAGCAGCTTAATCAGTGACGAGCAGTACTTC
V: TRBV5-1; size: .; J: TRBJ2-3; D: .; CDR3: CASSLDQGAGDTDTQYF; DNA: TGCGCCAGCAGCTTGGACCAGGGGGCGGGAGACACAGATACGCAGTATTTT
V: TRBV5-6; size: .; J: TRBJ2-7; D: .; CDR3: CASSLSLVDYEQYF; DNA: TGTGCCAGCAGCTTAAGTTTGGTAGACTACGAGCAGTACTTC
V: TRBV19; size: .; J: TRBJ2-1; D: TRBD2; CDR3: CASSIVSGNPNEQFF; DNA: TGTGCCAGTAGTATAGTAAGCGGGAACCCCAATGAGCAGTTCTTC
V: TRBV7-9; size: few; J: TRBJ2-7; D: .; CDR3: CASSSDPQPEQYF; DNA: TGTGCCAGCAGCTCGGACCCTCAGCCCGAGCAGTACTTC
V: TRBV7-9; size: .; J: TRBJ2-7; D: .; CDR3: CASSSYKQRSSYEQYF; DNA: TGTGCCAGCAGCAGCTACAAACAGCGGAGCTCCTACGAGCAGTACTTC
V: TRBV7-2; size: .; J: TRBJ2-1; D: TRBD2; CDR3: CASSFGGSSYNEQFF; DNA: TGTGCCAGCAGCTTCGGGGGGAGCTCCTACAATGAGCAGTTCTTC
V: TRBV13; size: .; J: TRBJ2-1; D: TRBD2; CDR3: CASSLEAAGGPSNEQFF; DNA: TGTGCCAGCAGCTTAGAGGCAGCGGGAGGGCCTTCCAATGAGCAGTTCTTC
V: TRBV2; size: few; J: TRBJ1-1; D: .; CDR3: CASRGIMNTEAFF; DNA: TGTGCCAGCCGTGGAATTATGAACACTGAAGCTTTCTTT
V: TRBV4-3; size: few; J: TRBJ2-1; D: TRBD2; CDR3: CASSQDTSGRYNEQFF; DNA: TGCGCCAGCAGCCAAGACACTAGCGGGCGCTACAATGAGCAGTTCTTC
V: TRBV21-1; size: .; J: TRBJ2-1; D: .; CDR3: CASIPRGGLAGLFYNEQFF; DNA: TGTGCCAGCATCCCAAGGGGGGGACTAGCGGGCCTCTTTTACAATGAGCAGTTCTTC
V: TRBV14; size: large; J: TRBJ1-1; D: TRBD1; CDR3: CASSQSGGAFF; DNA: TGTGCCAGCAGCCAGTCAGGGGGGGCTTTCTTT
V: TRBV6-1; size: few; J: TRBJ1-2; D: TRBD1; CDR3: CASSASRTGLLYGYTF; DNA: TGTGCCAGCAGTGCCTCAAGGACAGGGCTTCTCTATGGCTACACCTTC
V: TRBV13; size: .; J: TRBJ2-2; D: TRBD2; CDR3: CASSSPTGGGASGELFF; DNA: TGTGCCAGCAGCTCCCCGACGGGCGGGGGGGCTTCTGGGGAGCTGTTTTTT
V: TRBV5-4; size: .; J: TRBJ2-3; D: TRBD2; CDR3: CASSPPGGTDTQYF; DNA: TGTGCCAGCAGCCCCCCCGGGGGGACAGATACGCAGTATTTT
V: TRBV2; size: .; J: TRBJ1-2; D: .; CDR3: CASSPFEAGEENYGYTF; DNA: TGTGCCAGCAGTCCTTTTGAGGCAGGAGAAGAGAACTATGGCTACACCTTC
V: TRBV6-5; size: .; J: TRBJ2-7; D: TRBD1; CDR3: CASTRDRGQYEQYF; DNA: TGTGCCAGCACCCGGGACAGGGGGCAATACGAGCAGTACTTC
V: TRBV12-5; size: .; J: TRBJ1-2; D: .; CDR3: CASGFEPPGASNYGYTF; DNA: TGTGCTAGTGGTTTCGAGCCCCCAGGGGCTTCTAACTATGGCTACACCTTC
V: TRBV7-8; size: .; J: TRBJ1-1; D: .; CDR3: CASSRMGGRNEAFF; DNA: TGTGCCAGCAGCCGGATGGGCGGGCGGAATGAAGCTTTCTTT
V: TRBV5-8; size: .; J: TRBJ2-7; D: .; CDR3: CASSFGTVYEQYF; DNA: TGTGCCAGCAGCTTTGGGACGGTGTACGAGCAGTACTTC
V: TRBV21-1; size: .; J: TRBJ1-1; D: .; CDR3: CASRIQRRGQVPSRANTEAFF; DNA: TGTGCCAGCAGGATACAAAGGAGGGGACAGGTGCCATCCAGAGCGAACACTGAAGCTTTCTTT
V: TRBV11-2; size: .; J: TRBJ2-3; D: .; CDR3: CASSLPTDTQYF; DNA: TGTGCCAGCAGCTTGCCCACGGATACGCAGTATTTT
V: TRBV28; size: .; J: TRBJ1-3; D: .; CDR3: CASSFGGSRGNTIYF; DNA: TGTGCCAGCAGTTTTGGAGGCAGTAGGGGAAACACCATATATTTT
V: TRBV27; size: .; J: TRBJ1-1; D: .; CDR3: CASIRGGGTEAFF; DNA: TGTGCCAGCATCCGAGGGGGGGGCACTGAAGCTTTCTTT
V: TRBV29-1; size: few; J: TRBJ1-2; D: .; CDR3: CSVEYKGNGYGYTF; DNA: TGCAGCGTTGAGTATAAAGGAAATGGCTATGGCTACACCTTC
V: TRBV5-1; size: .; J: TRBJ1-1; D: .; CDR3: CASSPAMNTEAFF; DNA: TGCGCCAGCAGTCCTGCCATGAACACTGAAGCTTTCTTT
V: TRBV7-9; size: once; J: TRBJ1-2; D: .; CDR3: CASSPWPVELDYGYTF; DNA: TGTGCCAGCAGCCCTTGGCCGGTAGAATTGGACTATGGCTACACCTTC
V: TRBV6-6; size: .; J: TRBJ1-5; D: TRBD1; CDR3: CASSLQGFNQPQHF; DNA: TGTGCCAGCAGCCTACAGGGGTTCAACCAGCCCCAGCATTTT
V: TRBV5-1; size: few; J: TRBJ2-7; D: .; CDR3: CASRPDSTYEQYF; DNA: TGCGCCAGCAGACCCGACAGTACCTACGAGCAGTACTTC